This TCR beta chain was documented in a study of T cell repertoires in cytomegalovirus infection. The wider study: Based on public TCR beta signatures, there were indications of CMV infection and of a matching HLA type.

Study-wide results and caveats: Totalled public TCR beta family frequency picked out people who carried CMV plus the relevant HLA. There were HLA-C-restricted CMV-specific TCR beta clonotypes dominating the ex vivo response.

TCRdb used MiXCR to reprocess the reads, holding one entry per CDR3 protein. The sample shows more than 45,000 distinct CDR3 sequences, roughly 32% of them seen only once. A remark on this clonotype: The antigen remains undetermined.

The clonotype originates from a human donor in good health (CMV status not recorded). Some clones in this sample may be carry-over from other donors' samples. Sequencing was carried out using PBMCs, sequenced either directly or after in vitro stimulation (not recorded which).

In DNA form, the CDR3 reads TGTGCCAGCAGGCCCTCCTCAACTGGAAACACCATATATTTT. This translates into CASRPSSTGNTIYF. V is TRBV12-3 or TRBV12-4 and J is TRBJ1-3, with unresolved D. The CDR3 extends over 14 amino acids. V lost 6 bases and J 2 bases, leaving 11 bases between the germline ends.